This T cell receptor beta chain emerged from a study of shared clonotypes between healthy human individuals. Points from the study as a whole: The sharing of approximately 5.1% of naive CD4 clonotypes was seen across a handful of donors.

CDR3 size: 16 residues. CDR1 and CDR2 (germline): MNHNS, SASEGT. Trimming stripped 1 base from V and 12 bases from J, with 22 bases between. With respect to this clone: Antigen unknown.

Original data processing: ImmunoSEQ sequences covered only the junction and lacked quality scores; filtering therefore differed. TCRdb keeps only in-frame clones here, not all; method: immunoSEQ multiplex PCR. That table is the source of V, J and clone size, and D and trimming were worked out from the DNA. The repertoire holds more than 2,000,000 clones, with over 85% as singletons. Partitioning of CD4+ cells yielded a CD45RA+ naive subset and a CD45RA-negative memory subset. Sequencing was carried out using naive CD4+ T cells from PBMCs. Described subset: CD45RA+ positively selected. The TCR sequence derives from a man younger than 30 in good health. Some clones in this sample may be carry-over from other donors' samples. V usage is TRBV6-1 and J usage is TRBJ2-1, with D unclear. CDR3 DNA: TGTGCCAGCAGTGAAGAGTTCTCGGGTTTGGGGTATGGGCAGTTCTTC. Protein: CASSEEFSGLGYGQFF.